This T cell receptor beta chain was retrieved from a study of monozygotic twins with inflammatory bowel disease. Turning to this clonotype: Its antigen remains unknown.

Overall study results and limits: IBD patients exhibited fewer clonotypes shared with other individuals than healthy twins, particularly with disease activity. IBD patients showed reduced TCRbeta diversity (inverse Simpson) versus healthy co-twins.

Germline CDR1 reads SGHNT; CDR2 reads YYREEE (reference sequence). The CDR3 length is 12 residues. Each TCR library used about 3,600 ng of total RNA. Investigators made cDNA in eight separate reactions per sample. TCRdb reprocessed the 5' RACE reads, with one entry per CDR3 protein and no DNA. Recorded for this sample: some 440,000 distinct CDR3 sequences. Sequenced sample: blood. This sequence was found in a human donor with ulcerative colitis or Crohn's disease, or a healthy co-twin of an affected twin (not recorded which). The chain couples TRBV5-4 to TRBJ1-2; TCRdb picks TRBD1, but there is no DNA to check that call. This CDR3 reads CASSGIPGGYTF.